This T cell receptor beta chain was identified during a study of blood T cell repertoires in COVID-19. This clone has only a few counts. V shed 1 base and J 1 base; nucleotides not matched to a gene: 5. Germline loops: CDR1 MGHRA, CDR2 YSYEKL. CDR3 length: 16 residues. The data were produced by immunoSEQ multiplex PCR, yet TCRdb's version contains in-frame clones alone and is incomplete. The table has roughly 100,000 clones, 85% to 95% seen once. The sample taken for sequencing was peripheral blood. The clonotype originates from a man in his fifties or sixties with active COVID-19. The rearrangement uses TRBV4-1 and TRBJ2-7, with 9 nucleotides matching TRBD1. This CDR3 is CASSQGWTGDSYEQYF. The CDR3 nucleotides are TGCGCCAGCAGCCAAGGGTGGACAGGGGATTCCTACGAGCAGTACTTC.